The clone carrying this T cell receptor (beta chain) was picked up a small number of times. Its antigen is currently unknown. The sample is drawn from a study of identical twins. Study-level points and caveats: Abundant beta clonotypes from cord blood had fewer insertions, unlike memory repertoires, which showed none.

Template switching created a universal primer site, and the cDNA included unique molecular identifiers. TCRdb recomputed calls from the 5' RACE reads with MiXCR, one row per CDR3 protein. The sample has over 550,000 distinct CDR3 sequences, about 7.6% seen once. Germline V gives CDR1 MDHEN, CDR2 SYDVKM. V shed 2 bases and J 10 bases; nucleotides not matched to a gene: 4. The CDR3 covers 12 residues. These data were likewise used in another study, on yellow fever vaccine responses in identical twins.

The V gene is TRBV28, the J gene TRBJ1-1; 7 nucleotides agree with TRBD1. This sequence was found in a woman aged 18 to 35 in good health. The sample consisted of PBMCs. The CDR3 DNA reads TGTGCCAGCAGTTTAAAACAGGGGTCAGCTTTCTTT. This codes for CASSLKQGSAFF.